This T cell receptor beta chain was sequenced for a study of T cell repertoires in cytomegalovirus infection. Study-wide findings and caveats: HLA-C-restricted TCR beta clonotypes specific for CMV led the ex vivo response.

This clonotype has just a few counts. Its antigen is not identified. Trimming stripped 6 bases from V and 0 bases from J, with 23 bases between. Germline assignment: CDR1 MNHEY and CDR2 SMNVEV (reference sequence). The CDR3 totals 18 residues. TCRdb re-derived calls from the reads in MiXCR, one entry per CDR3 protein. The sample consists of more than 400,000 distinct CDR3 sequences, approximately 26% of them appearing once. Sequencing was carried out using PBMCs. The rearrangement uses TRBV27 and TRBJ1-2; no reliable D call. The sequence was collected from a human donor in good health (CMV status not recorded). Some clones in this sample may be carry-over from other donors' samples. The CDR3 loop reads CASSALDLSRTTNYGYTF. In nucleotides, the CDR3 is TGTGCCAGCAGCGCCCTGGACCTGTCCCGGACGACTAACTATGGCTACACCTTC.